A single sample gave rise to the 12 T cell receptor beta chains below, sequenced in a study of CD8 T cells in ankylosing spondylitis. TCRdb analysed the 5' RACE reads with MiXCR anew, one entry per CDR3 protein. The table lists about 320,000 distinct CDR3 sequences, roughly 10% of them singletons, with roughly a tenth in the top ten. Sequenced sample: blood, either unsorted or a sorted T cell fraction (not recorded which). The receptors here all came from a female donor with ankylosing spondylitis or in good health (not recorded which).

This clonotype was observed a handful of times. This rearrangement joins TRBV5-1 to TRBJ1-1; TRBD1 agrees at 10 bases. The CDR3 sequence is 15 residues long. CDR1 is SGHRS and CDR2 is YFSETQ in the germline V gene. V shed 4 bases, J shed 10 bases, and the junction held 13 bases outside the gene matches. The CDR3 is CASSPQTGGGSGAFF. CDR3 coding DNA: TGCGCCAGCAGCCCACAGACAGGGGGCGGATCGGGAGCTTTCTTT.

This clonotype was seen more than once but under ten times. Written as DNA, the CDR3 is TGTGCCAGCAGCAAACAGGTCTCAGGTACTGAAGCTTTCTTT. It specifies CASSKQVSGTEAFF. This sequence joins TRBV5-6 and TRBJ1-1, with D possibly being TRBD1 (5 bases). Germline assignment: CDR1 SGHDT and CDR2 YYEEEE. V shed 4 bases and J shed 5 bases, with 15 bases lying between them. CDR3 length: 14 amino acids.

This sequence joins TRBV6-2 or TRBV6-3 and TRBJ2-7; TRBD2 matches 10 bases. With 0 bases clipped from V and 5 bases from J, the junction kept 7 bases outside the gene matches. The CDR3 is made up of 16 amino acids. From germline, CDR1 is MNHEY and CDR2 SVGEGT. CDR3 nucleotides: TGTGCCAGCAGTTACTCGGGGACTAGCGTCTTCAACGAGCAGTACTTC. Protein: CASSYSGTSVFNEQYF.

This chain connects TRBV5-1 to TRBJ2-7, with 9 bases aligning to TRBD1. From germline, CDR1 is SGHRS and CDR2 YFSETQ. V lost 0 bases, J lost 1 base, and 5 bases stayed unmatched. The CDR3 covers 16 residues. The chain's CDR3 is CASSLDPGQGSYEQYF. CDR3 nucleotide sequence: TGCGCCAGCAGCTTGGACCCCGGACAGGGGTCCTACGAGCAGTACTTC.

This clonotype was seen a handful of times. The V gene is TRBV10-1, the J gene TRBJ2-3, with 7 bases identical to TRBD1. Germline V CDR1 and CDR2: WNHNN, SYGVQD (reference sequence). V lost 3 bases and J lost 3; bases outside the gene matches: 9. This CDR3 is 16 amino acids long. The CDR3 sequence: CASSDAGGTKTDTQYF. The CDR3 DNA is TGCGCCAGCAGTGACGCAGGGGGAACGAAAACAGATACGCAGTATTTT.

The genes are TRBV12-3 or TRBV12-4 and TRBJ2-5, with unresolved D. The CDR3 extends over 12 amino acids. V lost 7 bases to trimming and J lost 4 bases, with 10 bases between them. In DNA, the CDR3 is TGTGCCAGCACCCCCGGCGGAGAGACCCAGTACTTC. It yields the protein CASTPGGETQYF.

This clonotype appeared a few times. The V and J genes are TRBV14 and TRBJ1-4; tentative D call: TRBD1 (5 bases). The CDR3 is 15 amino acids. From germline, CDR1 is SGHDN and CDR2 FVKESK. V was trimmed by 2 bases and J by 5 bases, leaving 12 bases between them. The CDR3 spells CASSQTEDSNEKLFF. The CDR3 DNA reads TGTGCCAGCAGCCAAACCGAAGACAGCAATGAAAAACTGTTTTTT.

This clonotype has ten or more counts. The chain couples TRBV5-1 to TRBJ1-1, with D possibly TRBD1 on 6 matching bases. The germline V gene encodes CDR1 SGHRS and CDR2 YFSETQ. The CDR3 is made up of 13 amino acids. Trimming shortened V by 4 bases and J by 4 bases, and 11 bases separated the two germline ends. As DNA, the CDR3 is TGCGCCAGCAGCCCCCAGGGGTTCACTGAAGCTTTCTTT. Translating it yields CASSPQGFTEAFF.

The table lists this clonotype with many counts. The rearrangement joins TRBV29-1 to TRBJ2-1; D not resolved. Per the germline V gene, CDR1 is SQVTM and CDR2 is ANQGSEA. V lost 1 base and J lost 6, with 4 bases in between. The CDR3 is 11 residues long. CDR3 in amino acids: CSVEGRNEQFF. The CDR3 region has the DNA TGCAGCGTTGAAGGCCGCAATGAGCAGTTCTTC.

In regard to this clonotype: This may stem from a read error, because a much larger clone lies one nucleotide away. The V gene is TRBV20-1, the J gene TRBJ2-7; D might be TRBD2 (5 bases). Trimming shortened V by 2 bases and J by 4 bases, and 12 bases separated the two germline ends. The CDR3 covers 13 residues. CDR1 DFQATT and CDR2 SNEGSKA come from the germline V gene (reference sequence). CDR3 loop: CSARLDWSYEQYF. In nucleotides, the CDR3 is TGCAGTGCTAGACTGGACTGGAGTTACGAGCAGTACTTC.

Comments on this clonotype: Being one base from a much bigger clone, this may be a read error. This chain connects TRBV18 to TRBJ2-5, with D perhaps TRBD1 (6 bases). The CDR3 is made up of 14 amino acids. Trimming left V 6 bases short and J 4 bases short, with 15 bases between. CDR1 is KGHSH and CDR2 is LQKENI in the germline V gene. CDR3 sequence reads: CASSPRGSGETQYF. For the CDR3, the DNA is TGTGCCAGCTCCCCAAGGGGGAGTGGAGAGACCCAGTACTTC.

This chain uses TRBV20-1 with TRBJ2-2, with D hard to call. Trimming left V 3 bases short and J 1 base short, with 12 bases between. CDR1 DFQATT and CDR2 SNEGSKA come from the germline V gene (reference sequence). This CDR3 has 15 residues. As DNA, the CDR3 is TGCAGTGCTAGGGTTTGGCTCAAGAACACCGGGGAGCTGTTTTTT. It yields the protein CSARVWLKNTGELFF.